The rows below give T cell receptor beta chains drawn from one sample of a study of blood T cell repertoires in COVID-19. Data came from immunoSEQ multiplex PCR; TCRdb stores just in-frame clones and leaves some out. The sample records some 260,000 clones, roughly four fifths being singletons. Sequencing input: peripheral blood. All receptors come from a man at least 80 years old with acute or convalescent COVID-19. Both conserved end residues are part of each CDR3. The D gene is left open where the match is weak. Clone sizes are given selectively: once, few, many, or a class where the clone is expanded.

-	TRBD1	TRBV12-3/TRBV12-4	TRBJ1-1	TGTGCCAGCACTCTGATGACGACAGGGGCGGCTTTCTTT	CASTLMTTGAAFF
-	-	TRBV6-4	TRBJ1-2	TGTGCCAGCAGCGACGAGTTCTATGGCTACACCTTC	CASSDEFYGYTF
-	TRBD1	TRBV5-4	TRBJ1-3	TGTGCCAGCAGCTTGGGGGACAGCACCTCTGGAAACACCATATATTTT	CASSLGDSTSGNTIYF
-	TRBD1	TRBV6-5	TRBJ1-1	TGTGCCAGCATTTCGGGGACAGCGGCCACTGAAGCTTTCTTT	CASISGTAATEAFF
-	-	TRBV27	TRBJ1-6	TGTGCCAGCAGTTTCTCGGGAGGCAATTCACCCCTCCACTTT	CASSFSGGNSPLHF
-	-	TRBV5-1	TRBJ2-3	TGCGCCAGCAGCTTGTCTCGGACACGCACCACAGATACGCAGTATTTT	CASSLSRTRTTDTQYF
-	-	TRBV7-2	TRBJ1-2	TGTGCCAGCAGCCCCAATGGCCTGTCTAACTATGGCTACACCTTC	CASSPNGLSNYGYTF
-	-	TRBV20-1	TRBJ1-1	TGCAGTGCGGCCCGGGACTCTGGGGCTTTCTTT	CSAARDSGAFF
once	-	TRBV6-1	TRBJ1-5	TGTGCCAGCAGTGAAGCAGGGGTAAGCAATCAGCCCCAGCATTTT	CASSEAGVSNQPQHF
-	TRBD1	TRBV28	TRBJ1-5	TGTGCCAGCACCATCTCCGGACAGGGGTCCCATCAGCCCCAGCATTTT	CASTISGQGSHQPQHF
-	-	TRBV5-6	TRBJ2-7	TGTGCCAGCACCATAGACAACTACGAGCAGTACTTC	CASTIDNYEQYF
few	-	TRBV7-2	TRBJ1-2	TGTGCCAGCAGCTTAGCGGGGCTTGGCTACACCTTC	CASSLAGLGYTF
-	-	TRBV5-1	TRBJ1-2	TGCGCCAGCAGCTTGGAGCCAGGGTTTTATGGCTACACCTTC	CASSLEPGFYGYTF
-	-	TRBV10-2	TRBJ1-1	TGCGCCAGCAGGAGAGGGAACACTGAAGCTTTCTTT	CASRRGNTEAFF